This TCR beta chain derives from a study of OX40 agonist ivuxolimab in advanced cancers. The study in broad terms: The costimulatory receptor OX40 (CD134) was targeted by ivuxolimab, a fully human IgG2 agonistic monoclonal antibody. Patients were allowed to have had prior anti-PD-1, anti-PD-L1 or anti-CTLA-4 therapy, and more than 30% of the dose-escalation patients had previously received checkpoint inhibitors. Intravenous ivuxolimab was administered to patients every 2 weeks at six dose levels: 0.01, 0.1, 0.3, 1.5, 3 and 10 mg/kg. Among the 52 dose-escalation patients, around 20 had hepatocellular carcinoma, around 15 melanoma, 9 renal cell carcinoma and 9 head and neck cancer. Peripheral TCRbeta sequencing was intended to test whether TCR sequence diversity was altered and clonal T-cell expansion was caused by ivuxolimab. The paper reports the monotherapy dose-escalation portion (N = 52 patients) of the phase I ivuxolimab trial. In the dose-escalation cohort, more than 75% of patients were male, and the mean age was around 60 years, with a range of roughly 20 to 80. Partial responses occurred in three dose-escalation patients, of whom one had hepatocellular carcinoma and two had cutaneous melanoma. Findings and caveats that apply to the study as a whole: In the 0.1-3.0 mg/kg groups, partial responders had among the lowest normalized peripheral clonal expansion, particularly in CD8+ T cells. After ivuxolimab, more expanded clones were found on average in CD8+ T cells than in CD4+ T cells. The antigen specificity of the clonally expanded peripheral T cells was not determined. Low levels of normalized T-cell clonal expansion were also shown by some nonresponding patients. At doses from 0.1 to 3.0 mg/kg, clonal expansion was seen in both CD4+ and CD8+ blood T cells between baseline and week 6.

Genomic DNA was isolated from the sorted cells so that the TCRbeta CDR3 region could be sequenced. TCRbeta CDR3 regions were sequenced using the immunoSEQ Assay. Drawn from immuneACCESS, this table holds only the in-frame rearrangements with V and J called that TCRdb kept. Clones are partly lost; checked studies trace under half to an unresolved V gene and leave the rest unexplained. The sample yields some 35,000 clones; 75% to 90% were counted once. Under 35% of the sample comes from the top ten. For this clone: Its cognate antigen has yet to be identified. No qualities accompany the bases; no much larger clone lies one base away.

Patients with a history of autoimmune disease or receiving systemic immunosuppression were excluded from the trial. Peripheral blood for TCR sequencing was collected from all dose cohorts at baseline, on cycle 4 day 1, and on cycle 7 day 1. Samples came from an open-label, multicenter, first-in-human phase I dose-escalation trial of ivuxolimab. Adults with locally advanced or metastatic melanoma, renal cell, hepatocellular, or head and neck squamous cell carcinoma were enrolled in the trial. Before TCR sequencing, CD4+ T cells and CD8+ T cells from peripheral blood were sorted into separate populations. The germline V gene yields SNHLY for CDR1 and FYNNEI for CDR2. The CDR3 measures 15 amino acids from cysteine to phenylalanine. Just the 45-base CDR3 DNA is kept, in frame starting at base 1. V has 4 bases trimmed and J has 4 bases trimmed; junction bases matching no gene number 2.

The TCR comes from an adult with an advanced solid tumor such as melanoma, head and neck, liver or kidney cancer. The chain uses TRBV2 and TRBJ2-6; TRBD1 lines up with 9 middle nucleotides. The sequencing used CD4+ or CD8+ T cells sorted from blood, collected in a trial of the OX40 agonist ivuxolimab. The DNA sequence reads TGTGCCAGCAGTGGACAGGGGGGCGGGGCCAACGTCCTGACTTTC. It is translated as CASSGQGGGANVLTF.